These 20 T cell receptor beta chains were all obtained from the same sample, sequenced in a study of T cell clones after liver transplantation. Generated by immunoSEQ multiplex PCR, the TCRdb table keeps only in-frame clones and is missing some. Among over 100,000 clones listed, roughly four fifths were seen once. The input for sequencing was CD4+ T cells from blood, taken before liver transplant. Every receptor here comes from a human donor who received a liver transplant.

J is TRBJ1-1 and V is TRBV7-8, with D possibly matching TRBD1 (5 bases). With 5 bases removed from V and 7 bases from J, the gap between germline ends came to 17 bases. Germline-derived CDR1 and CDR2 are SGHVS and FQNEAQ. This CDR3 is built from 14 residues. This CDR3 reads CASSLRQGTSEAFF. The CDR3 DNA is TGTGCCAGCAGCCTCCGGCAGGGAACAAGTGAAGCTTTCTTT.

The rearrangement joins TRBV2 to TRBJ2-5; maybe TRBD1 (5 bases). This CDR3 contains 11 residues. V was clipped by 6 bases and J by 3 bases, with 5 bases between them. Germline CDR1 reads SNHLY; CDR2 reads FYNNEI. CDR3 DNA: TGTGCCAGCAGGACAGAAGAGACCCAGTACTTC. Translated, it gives CASRTEETQYF.

V usage is TRBV29-1 and J usage is TRBJ2-7; D is unclear. In germline, CDR1 is SQVTM, CDR2 ANQGSEA. This CDR3 has 12 residues. The V and J ends lost 4 bases and 1 base respectively, with 8 bases between them. For the CDR3, the DNA is TGCAGCGTTGGGACCGAATCCTACGAGCAGTACTTC. Its protein product is CSVGTESYEQYF.

The V gene is TRBV7-2, the J gene TRBJ2-7; the D is unclear. Germline V gene sequence: CDR1 SGHTA, CDR2 FQGNSA. V lost 3 bases to trimming and J lost 4 bases, with 4 bases between them. The CDR3 covers 11 residues. CDR3 sequence reads: CASSFEYEQYF. CDR3 DNA sequence: TGTGCCAGCAGCTTCGAGTACGAGCAGTACTTC.

This sequence joins TRBV18 and TRBJ2-1; no definite D call. Trimming left V 6 bases short and J 4 bases short, with 19 bases between. The germline CDR1 and CDR2 sequences are KGHSH and LQKENI. The CDR3 sequence is 16 residues long. The CDR3 DNA is TGTGCCAGCTCTCCCCGGGCGCGGCCAATATACAATGAGCAGTTCTTC. Translated, it gives CASSPRARPIYNEQFF. Looking up the rest from reference TRBV18 and TRBJ2-1 gives the full variable domain: NAGVMQNPRHLVRRRGQEARLRCSPMKGHSHVYWYRQLPEEGLKFMVYLQKENIIDESGMPKERFSAEFPKEGPSILRIQQVVRGDSAAYFCASSPRARPIYNEQFFGPGTRLTVL.

In this sample, this clone turned up a few times. The chain links TRBV6-5 to TRBJ2-4; D could derive from TRBD1 or TRBD2 (5 bases each). Trimming took 6 bases from V and 5 from J, leaving 17 bases between them. Germline CDR1 reads MNHEY; CDR2 reads SVGAGI. The CDR3 totals 15 residues. The CDR3 sequence is CASRVVGAFENIQYF. The DNA of the CDR3 is TGTGCCAGCAGGGTTGTCGGGGCCTTCGAAAACATTCAGTACTTC.

V gene TRBV15 combines with J gene TRBJ2-2, with D possibly being TRBD2 (7 bases). Germline V CDR1 and CDR2: LNHNV, YYDKDF (reference sequence). The CDR3 has 16 residues. V was clipped by 6 bases and J by 0 bases, with 14 bases between them. The CDR3 protein is CATRGPGGTNTGELFF. CDR3 coding DNA: TGTGCCACCAGGGGTCCGGGGGGCACGAACACCGGGGAGCTGTTTTTT.

The chain links TRBV7-9 to TRBJ1-1; 7 bases line up with TRBD1. The CDR3 runs to 16 residues. The V gene end was trimmed by 2 bases and the J gene end by 1 base; junction bases not matched to a gene: 7. Germline assignment: CDR1 SEHNR and CDR2 FQNEAQ (reference sequence). Here the CDR3 DNA reads TGTGCCAGCAGCTTATCCCCCGGGACAGCGAACACTGAAGCTTTCTTT. The encoded protein is CASSLSPGTANTEAFF.

The chain combines TRBV5-1 with TRBJ1-1; 7 bases line up with TRBD1. The germline CDR1 and CDR2 sequences are SGHRS and YFSETQ. This CDR3 comprises 14 residues. V trimming: 5 bases; J trimming: 8 bases; junction bases outside the gene matches: 12. CDR3 amino acids: CASRKTGRGWEAFF. CDR3 coding DNA: TGCGCCAGCAGAAAGACAGGGCGGGGTTGGGAAGCTTTCTTT.

The chain employs TRBV19 and TRBJ2-5, with D tentatively TRBD2 (5 bases). Per germline, CDR1 LNHDA and CDR2 SQIVND (reference sequence). This CDR3 spans 14 amino acids. The V end was cut by 10 bases, the J end by 7 bases, with 22 bases between. CDR3 loop: CATSGIGRRGTQYF. Here the CDR3 DNA reads TGTGCCACTTCCGGGATAGGTCGTCGAGGGACCCAGTACTTC.

V is TRBV7-2 and J is TRBJ1-4, with D possibly TRBD1 on 5 matching bases. This CDR3 has 16 residues. Germline values: CDR1 SGHTA, CDR2 FQGNSA. Trimming removed 5 bases at V and 5 bases at J, with 18 bases between. The DNA of the CDR3 is TGTGCCAGCAGCAACCCGACAGCGAACTTCAATGAAAAACTGTTTTTT. Protein sequence: CASSNPTANFNEKLFF.

This chain joins TRBV7-3 and TRBJ1-4, with a possible D match to TRBD1 (5 bases). CDR3 length: 13 amino acids. CDR1 is SGHTA, CDR2 FQGTGA, per germline. Trimming pared 3 bases from V and 8 bases from J, leaving 10 bases between. Here the CDR3 DNA reads TGTGCCAGCAGCTTGGGAAGGGGCGAAAAACTGTTTTTT. It encodes CASSLGRGEKLFF.

The chain carries TRBV29-1 and TRBJ2-3; 10 bases line up with TRBD2. V shed 2 bases, J shed 4 bases, and the junction held 6 bases outside the gene matches. The CDR3 sequence is 15 residues long. The germline gives CDR1 SQVTM, CDR2 ANQGSEA. The chain's CDR3 is CSVEILAGVADTQYF. The DNA for the CDR3 is TGCAGCGTTGAAATCCTAGCGGGAGTGGCAGATACGCAGTATTTT.

The rearrangement uses TRBV28 and TRBJ2-1; no firm D call. The V end was cut by 6 bases, the J end by 3 bases, with 15 bases between. The CDR3 is made up of 15 amino acids. The V gene's germline CDR1 is MDHEN and CDR2 SYDVKM. CDR3: CASSLPGLHYNEQFF. CDR3 nucleotides: TGTGCCAGCAGCCTCCCCGGGCTCCACTACAATGAGCAGTTCTTC.

This chain joins TRBV7-3 and TRBJ2-5, with TRBD2 identical over 7 bases. The junction had 10 bases not matched to a gene; V was cut back by 5 bases and J by 4 bases. The CDR3 is 15 residues long. Looked up from germline, CDR1 is SGHTA and CDR2 is FQGTGA. Here the CDR3 reads CASSLQNSGRETQYF. DNA of the CDR3: TGTGCCAGCAGCCTACAGAATAGCGGGCGAGAGACCCAGTACTTC.

This clone came up once. V gene TRBV5-1 combines with J gene TRBJ2-3, with 8 bases lining up with TRBD1. There are 14 residues in the CDR3. Germline V lookup: CDR1 SGHRS, CDR2 YFSETQ. J lost 2 bases, V lost 8 bases, and 7 bases had no gene match. The CDR3 is CASRQGLPTDTQYF. The CDR3 bases are TGCGCCAGTCGACAGGGGCTGCCCACAGATACGCAGTATTTT.

This clone was counted only a few times. Written as DNA, the CDR3 is TGTGCCAGCAGCTTCCGGGGTAGCGGCACAGATACGCAGTATTTT. Its protein product is CASSFRGSGTDTQYF. The rearrangement links TRBV7-3 to TRBJ2-3; weak D call: TRBD2 (5 bases). V was pared by 3 bases and J by 1 base, with 11 bases between. The germline V gene has CDR1 SGHTA and CDR2 FQGTGA. This CDR3 has 15 residues.

This chain uses TRBV9 with TRBJ2-3; D is perhaps TRBD1 (5 bases). Germline CDR1 reads SGDLS; CDR2 reads YYNGEE. V was shortened by 3 bases and J by 0 bases, with 8 bases between the two germline ends. The CDR3 covers 14 residues. The CDR3 DNA sequence: TGTGCCAGCAGCGAGGGGAAGAGCACAGATACGCAGTATTTT. Amino acid sequence: CASSEGKSTDTQYF.

J is TRBJ2-3 and V is TRBV18, with D maybe TRBD2 (5 bases). This CDR3 is 16 amino acids long. Looked up from germline, CDR1 is KGHSH and CDR2 is LQKENI. The germline V and J ends were trimmed by 2 bases and 2 bases, with 14 bases remaining between them. The CDR3 coding sequence is TGTGCCAGCTCACCAGTTGCTCGCGGACTCACAGATACGCAGTATTTT. This translates into CASSPVARGLTDTQYF.

The chain uses TRBV7-2 and TRBJ1-5, with a possible D match to TRBD1 (5 bases). V lost 0 bases and J lost 3, with 9 bases in between. The CDR3 extends over 15 amino acids. Germline CDR1 is SGHTA and CDR2 is FQGNSA. CDR3 sequence reads: CASSLAGQNNQPQHF. The CDR3, as DNA: TGTGCCAGCAGCTTAGCGGGGCAGAACAATCAGCCCCAGCATTTT. The variable domain in full, with the rest retrieved from reference TRBV7-2 and TRBJ1-5, is GAGVSQSPSNKVTEKGKDVELRCDPISGHTALYWYRQSLGQGLEFLIYFQGNSAPDKSGLPSDRFSAERTGGSVSTLTIQRTQQEDSAVYLCASSLAGQNNQPQHFGDGTRLSIL.